This TCR beta chain was found in a study of T-cell memory formation after mild COVID-19. TCRdb analysed the 5' RACE reads with MiXCR anew, one entry per CDR3 protein. The data contain about 390,000 distinct CDR3 sequences, 15% to 20% of them singletons. V lost 3 bases, J lost 1 base, and 12 bases lay in between. In germline, CDR1 is MGHRA, CDR2 YSYEKL. CDR3 length: 15 amino acids. This TCR derives from a man aged 18 to 29 who had mild COVID-19 (a few samples of this study predate the infection). Cell type and time point are not known. What was sequenced was PBMCs or a T cell subset sorted from them (not recorded which). The chain recombines TRBV4-1 with TRBJ1-1; D is unclear. CDR3 DNA: TGCGCCAGCAGCCAGCCAAGATTAGGGAACACTGAAGCTTTCTTT. This sequence encodes CASSQPRLGNTEAFF.